This T cell receptor beta chain was captured by sequencing in a study of T cells in Graves' hyperthyroidism and ophthalmopathy. The wider study: It was at initial diagnosis, before any treatment, that peripheral blood was collected.

This clonotype was counted many times. Researchers amplified the TCR beta CDR3 regions from RNA transcripts. TCR CDR3 underwent first-round RT-PCR with the HTBI primer set. Each CDR3 protein gets one entry after TCRdb re-called the multiplex PCR reads with MiXCR. The sample consists of hundreds of thousands of distinct CDR3 sequences, around a sixth of them appearing once. Uncontrolled infection, other autoimmune disease, pregnancy or lactation disqualified patients from enrolment. Diagnoses rested on clinical symptoms, serum thyroxine and TRAb, thyroid ultrasound and orbital computed tomography. This TCR was sampled from a woman aged 18-29 years with Graves' hyperthyroidism that later progressed to Graves' ophthalmopathy. Specimen: blood.

CDR3 residues: CASSFTSSYEQYF. The CDR3 region has the DNA TGTGCCAGCAGTTTCACAAGCTCCTACGAGCAGTACTTC. The chain uses TRBV7-9 and TRBJ2-7; D is undetermined. Germline assignment: CDR1 SEHNR and CDR2 FQNEAQ (reference sequence). The V and J ends lost 6 bases and 0 bases respectively, with 9 bases between them. CDR3 length equals 13 residues.